Given below is one T cell receptor beta chain in context. The antigen is unknown. The V and J ends lost 2 bases and 4 bases respectively, with 5 bases between them. From germline, CDR1 is ENHRY and CDR2 SYGVKD. This CDR3 spans 12 amino acids. The method was immunoSEQ multiplex PCR; TCRdb's version includes in-frame clones alone and lacks a portion of them. The sample comprises approximately 530,000 clones, 90% to 96% of which are singletons, and 0.05% to 0.07% rests with the top ten. HIV-negative, healthy adults without recent acute infections or vaccinations were the donors. The sample belongs to a study of shared clonotypes between healthy human individuals. The study, taken as a whole, reports: Estimated clonotype richness was generally higher in naive than memory subsets.

Sequencing was carried out using naive CD4+ T cells sorted from blood. Subset reported: CD45RA+ positively selected. The rearrangement uses TRBV10-3 and TRBJ1-2; D gene uncertain. The receptor's source is a woman in her thirties in good health. For the CDR3, the DNA is TGTGCCATCAGTGAGGGCCCCTATGGCTACACCTTC. The encoded protein is CAISEGPYGYTF.